Shown below are 5 T cell receptor beta chains from a single sample sequenced in a study of radiation and T cells in renal cell carcinoma (dated by TCRdb to 2020 to 2022). The protocol used for the library was the immunoSEQ multiplex PCR assay. The table comes from immuneACCESS by way of TCRdb, which keeps in-frame sequences with V and J called. Part of the clones is missing from these tables; in studies checked, under half for an unresolved V gene and the rest for unknown reasons. Within this sample are around 70,000 clones, with over 80% of them counted one time only. In total, the top ten clones hold approximately 5.4% of the sample. The label giving this sample's time point can be read as: blood 2 weeks post-SBRT. The treatment or condition label for this specimen denotes: 15 Gy SBRT to primary tumor, nephrectomy 4 weeks later. The material sequenced was blood, taken from a patient whose treatment included radiotherapy and nephrectomy. Source of these receptors: a man in his 60s with renal cell carcinoma.

This chain connects TRBV9 to TRBJ2-1; possible D gene TRBD1, 6 bases. Per germline, CDR1 SGDLS and CDR2 YYNGEE. The ends were cut back, 0 bases at V and 0 bases at J, with 10 bases in the middle. There are 16 residues in the CDR3. The CDR3 sequence is CASSVGVRGSYNEQFF. In nucleotides, the CDR3 is TGTGCCAGCAGCGTAGGGGTCAGGGGCTCCTACAATGAGCAGTTCTTC. The full variable domain, with the rest looked up from reference TRBV9 and TRBJ2-1, is DSGVTQTPKHLITATGQRVTLRCSPRSGDLSVYWYQQSLDQGLQFLIQYYNGEERAKGNILERFSAQQFPDLHSELNLSSLELGDSALYFCASSVGVRGSYNEQFFGPGTRLTVL.

This clone turned up a few times. The chain is built from TRBV28 and TRBJ2-7; D gene ambiguous. The germline CDR1 and CDR2 sequences are MDHEN and SYDVKM. CDR3 length equals 12 residues. V was pared by 4 bases and J by 2 bases, with 6 bases between. CDR3 in DNA: TGTGCCAGCAGTTCCGGGCCCTACGAGCAGTACTTC. Amino acids: CASSSGPYEQYF.

This chain uses TRBV5-4 with TRBJ2-3, with 10 nucleotides matching TRBD2. The CDR3 loop spans 16 amino acids. J gave up 4 bases and V 2 bases, and 7 bases lay outside the gene matches. Germline CDR1 SGHNT, CDR2 YYREEE (reference sequence). The CDR3 sequence is CASSFGVAGGADTQYF. DNA of the CDR3: TGTGCCAGCAGCTTTGGGGTAGCGGGAGGCGCAGATACGCAGTATTTT.

This clone was observed a single time. The chain joins TRBV10-3 to TRBJ2-1; 13 nucleotides match TRBD2. This CDR3 has 16 residues. The germline CDR1 and CDR2 sequences are ENHRY and SYGVKD. The junction had 5 bases not matched to a gene; V was cut back by 4 bases and J by 5 bases. For the CDR3, the DNA is TGTGCCATCAGTGGGACTAGCGGGAGAACCGACAATGAGCAGTTCTTC. Its translation is CAISGTSGRTDNEQFF.

This clone was seen more than once but under ten times. The chain joins TRBV18 to TRBJ2-2; D remains unclear. Germline CDR1 and CDR2: KGHSH and LQKENI. Deletions cut 3 bases from V and 7 bases from J, with 9 bases between. CDR3 length: 13 residues. The DNA of the CDR3 is TGTGCCAGCTCACCTGAAGGGTACGGGGAGCTGTTTTTT. Translated, it gives CASSPEGYGELFF.